Listed below are T cell receptor beta chains from one sample, sequenced in a study of post-analysis software for immune sequencing data. TCRdb itself ran the PCR reads through MiXCR, one entry per CDR3 protein. The profile shows about 430,000 distinct CDR3 sequences, roughly 40% of them singletons. The specimen sequenced was blood. The receptor source for this set is a girl aged 2-10 years with multiple sclerosis. Each CDR3 is given with its conserved first and last residue. D genes are given only for firm matches. Expanded clones get a size class; other rows say once, few or many, or leave the size out.

D gene: NA; J gene: TRBJ2-7; clone size: NA; V gene: TRBV4-2; CDR3 protein: CASSPFPRGSSYEQYF; CDR3 DNA: TGTGCCAGCAGCCCCTTCCCCCGGGGCAGCTCCTACGAGCAGTACTTC
D gene: TRBD2; J gene: TRBJ2-5; clone size: NA; V gene: TRBV5-1; CDR3 protein: CASSRTSGSTQETQYF; CDR3 DNA: TGCGCCAGCAGCCGGACTAGCGGGAGCACCCAAGAGACCCAGTACTTC
D gene: NA; J gene: TRBJ1-1; clone size: few; V gene: TRBV29-1; CDR3 protein: CSDDPLTNTEAFF; CDR3 DNA: TGCAGCGATGACCCCCTTACGAACACTGAAGCTTTCTTT
D gene: NA; J gene: TRBJ2-1; clone size: NA; V gene: TRBV7-2; CDR3 protein: CASSLVGLRGGHNNEQFF; CDR3 DNA: TGTGCCAGCAGCTTAGTAGGACTACGGGGCGGGCACAACAATGAGCAGTTCTTC
D gene: NA; J gene: TRBJ1-1; clone size: NA; V gene: TRBV27; CDR3 protein: CAGSHHSDSETEAFF; CDR3 DNA: TGTGCCGGCAGTCACCATTCAGATAGCGAGACTGAAGCTTTCTTT
D gene: TRBD2; J gene: TRBJ2-5; clone size: few; V gene: TRBV10-3; CDR3 protein: CAISESLAGGPWQETQYF; CDR3 DNA: TGTGCCATCAGTGAGTCCCTAGCGGGGGGGCCTTGGCAAGAGACCCAGTACTTC
D gene: NA; J gene: TRBJ2-7; clone size: many; V gene: TRBV12-3/TRBV12-4; CDR3 protein: CASSLVGGSSYEQYF; CDR3 DNA: TGTGCCAGCAGTTTAGTCGGGGGCTCCTCCTACGAGCAGTACTTC
D gene: TRBD1; J gene: TRBJ2-7; clone size: few; V gene: TRBV29-1; CDR3 protein: CSVQQGANEQYF; CDR3 DNA: TGCAGCGTTCAGCAGGGGGCTAACGAGCAGTACTTC
D gene: TRBD1; J gene: TRBJ2-3; clone size: few; V gene: TRBV28; CDR3 protein: CASSPRTGEVYF; CDR3 DNA: TGTGCCAGCAGTCCCCGGACAGGGGAAGTGTATTTT
D gene: TRBD1; J gene: TRBJ2-5; clone size: few; V gene: TRBV4-1; CDR3 protein: CASSLQGAEETQYF; CDR3 DNA: TGCGCCAGCAGCCTACAGGGGGCGGAAGAGACCCAGTACTTC
D gene: TRBD1; J gene: TRBJ1-5; clone size: NA; V gene: TRBV6-1; CDR3 protein: CASSEVQGVSNQPQHF; CDR3 DNA: TGTGCCAGCAGTGAGGTGCAGGGGGTTTCGAATCAGCCCCAGCATTTT
D gene: NA; J gene: TRBJ2-1; clone size: NA; V gene: TRBV21-1; CDR3 protein: CASSPRKGGHEQFF; CDR3 DNA: TGTGCCAGCAGCCCCCGGAAGGGGGGGCATGAGCAGTTCTTC
D gene: NA; J gene: TRBJ1-5; clone size: NA; V gene: TRBV20-1; CDR3 protein: CSASGQFNQPQHF; CDR3 DNA: TGCAGTGCTAGTGGGCAGTTCAATCAGCCCCAGCATTTT
D gene: TRBD1; J gene: TRBJ2-7; clone size: few; V gene: TRBV6-5; CDR3 protein: CASSSTGTGVSHEQYF; CDR3 DNA: TGTGCCAGCAGTTCAACCGGGACAGGGGTATCCCACGAGCAGTACTTC
D gene: NA; J gene: TRBJ2-3; clone size: NA; V gene: TRBV20-1; CDR3 protein: CSAAHPQYF; CDR3 DNA: TGCAGTGCCGCTCATCCGCAGTATTTT
D gene: NA; J gene: TRBJ2-1; clone size: few; V gene: TRBV5-1; CDR3 protein: CASSLEGGDEQFF; CDR3 DNA: TGCGCCAGCAGCTTGGAAGGGGGGGATGAGCAGTTCTTC
D gene: NA; J gene: TRBJ2-1; clone size: NA; V gene: TRBV9; CDR3 protein: CASSVNPRRSSYNEQFF; CDR3 DNA: TGTGCCAGCAGCGTAAATCCGAGGCGTAGCTCCTACAATGAGCAGTTCTTC
D gene: NA; J gene: TRBJ2-1; clone size: NA; V gene: TRBV20-1; CDR3 protein: CSASDGDTSYNEQFF; CDR3 DNA: TGCAGTGCTAGTGATGGAGACACCTCCTACAATGAGCAGTTCTTC
D gene: TRBD1; J gene: TRBJ2-1; clone size: NA; V gene: TRBV7-3; CDR3 protein: CASGKDRGFYNEQFF; CDR3 DNA: TGTGCCAGCGGCAAAGACAGGGGGTTTTACAATGAGCAGTTCTTC
D gene: TRBD2; J gene: TRBJ2-1; clone size: NA; V gene: TRBV27; CDR3 protein: CASSLSGSGGAGNEQFF; CDR3 DNA: TGTGCCAGCAGTTTATCGGGTAGCGGGGGGGCCGGTAATGAGCAGTTCTTC
D gene: NA; J gene: TRBJ1-5; clone size: NA; V gene: TRBV2; CDR3 protein: CASSDLGLGNQPQHF; CDR3 DNA: TGTGCCAGCAGTGATTTAGGGTTGGGCAATCAGCCCCAGCATTTT
D gene: NA; J gene: TRBJ2-4; clone size: NA; V gene: TRBV3-1; CDR3 protein: CASSQVRGANIQYF; CDR3 DNA: TGTGCCAGCAGCCAAGTCAGAGGGGCTAACATTCAGTACTTC
D gene: NA; J gene: TRBJ2-4; clone size: few; V gene: TRBV10-3; CDR3 protein: CAISESVVRDPSAKNIQYF; CDR3 DNA: TGTGCCATCAGTGAGTCGGTAGTCCGCGACCCATCAGCCAAAAACATTCAGTACTTC
D gene: TRBD2; J gene: TRBJ2-1; clone size: NA; V gene: TRBV28; CDR3 protein: CASSLVWASGDNEQFF; CDR3 DNA: TGTGCCAGCAGTTTGGTGTGGGCTAGCGGGGACAATGAGCAGTTCTTC
D gene: NA; J gene: TRBJ1-5; clone size: NA; V gene: TRBV13; CDR3 protein: CASSLGVTSNQPQHF; CDR3 DNA: TGTGCCAGCAGCTTGGGGGTTACCAGCAATCAGCCCCAGCATTTT
D gene: NA; J gene: TRBJ1-1; clone size: NA; V gene: TRBV7-8; CDR3 protein: CASSLAGGEKAFF; CDR3 DNA: TGTGCCAGCAGCTTAGCCGGCGGGGAAAAAGCTTTCTTT
D gene: NA; J gene: TRBJ2-1; clone size: NA; V gene: TRBV29-1; CDR3 protein: CSVELSRQPSSYNEQFF; CDR3 DNA: TGCAGCGTTGAATTATCTCGGCAGCCTAGCTCCTACAATGAGCAGTTCTTC
D gene: TRBD1; J gene: TRBJ2-3; clone size: few; V gene: TRBV28; CDR3 protein: CASSHRTGRPTDTQYF; CDR3 DNA: TGTGCCAGCAGCCATAGGACAGGGAGGCCTACGGATACGCAGTATTTT
D gene: TRBD2; J gene: TRBJ2-3; clone size: NA; V gene: TRBV28; CDR3 protein: CASSLSRGILGATDTQYF; CDR3 DNA: TGTGCCAGCAGCTTATCGCGGGGGATTCTAGGAGCCACAGATACGCAGTATTTT
D gene: TRBD2; J gene: TRBJ2-5; clone size: few; V gene: TRBV9; CDR3 protein: CASSVATGGETQYF; CDR3 DNA: TGTGCCAGCAGCGTAGCAACGGGAGGTGAGACCCAGTACTTC
D gene: NA; J gene: TRBJ2-7; clone size: few; V gene: TRBV29-1; CDR3 protein: CSAWGASYEQYF; CDR3 DNA: TGCAGCGCATGGGGGGCGTCCTACGAGCAGTACTTC
D gene: TRBD1; J gene: TRBJ2-7; clone size: once; V gene: TRBV6-2/TRBV6-3; CDR3 protein: CASSYSGTGKYGQYF; CDR3 DNA: TGTGCCAGCAGTTACTCGGGGACAGGCAAGTACGGGCAGTACTTC
D gene: TRBD1; J gene: TRBJ2-7; clone size: few; V gene: TRBV7-7; CDR3 protein: CASSLTTGDSYEQYF; CDR3 DNA: TGTGCTAGCAGCTTGACGACAGGGGATTCCTACGAGCAGTACTTC
D gene: TRBD1; J gene: TRBJ1-6; clone size: NA; V gene: TRBV28; CDR3 protein: CASRTSGTGFNSPLHF; CDR3 DNA: TGTGCCAGCAGAACCTCCGGGACAGGTTTTAATTCACCCCTCCACTTT
D gene: NA; J gene: TRBJ1-6; clone size: NA; V gene: TRBV11-2; CDR3 protein: CASTTRGAPNSPLHF; CDR3 DNA: TGTGCCAGCACAACCCGAGGGGCCCCTAATTCACCCCTCCACTTT
D gene: TRBD2; J gene: TRBJ2-7; clone size: NA; V gene: TRBV7-2; CDR3 protein: CASSSSGNSYEQYF; CDR3 DNA: TGTGCCAGCAGCTCTAGCGGGAACTCCTACGAGCAGTACTTC
D gene: NA; J gene: TRBJ1-1; clone size: NA; V gene: TRBV5-5; CDR3 protein: CASSLPLNTEAFF; CDR3 DNA: TGTGCCAGCAGCTTGCCCCTGAACACTGAAGCTTTCTTT
D gene: NA; J gene: TRBJ2-3; clone size: few; V gene: TRBV27; CDR3 protein: CASSFIGPSTDTQYF; CDR3 DNA: TGTGCCAGCAGTTTTATAGGGCCGAGCACAGATACGCAGTATTTT
D gene: NA; J gene: TRBJ2-7; clone size: few; V gene: TRBV7-3; CDR3 protein: CASSPGPANEQYF; CDR3 DNA: TGTGCCAGCAGCCCCGGACCCGCCAACGAGCAGTACTTC
D gene: TRBD2; J gene: TRBJ2-3; clone size: NA; V gene: TRBV20-1; CDR3 protein: CSARPTSGGLDTQYF; CDR3 DNA: TGCAGTGCTAGACCGACTAGCGGGGGGTTAGATACGCAGTATTTT
D gene: TRBD1; J gene: TRBJ2-7; clone size: NA; V gene: TRBV27; CDR3 protein: CASSRDRAIGYEQYF; CDR3 DNA: TGTGCCAGCAGTCGGGACAGAGCAATAGGGTACGAGCAGTACTTC
D gene: NA; J gene: TRBJ2-2; clone size: NA; V gene: TRBV29-1; CDR3 protein: CSVVGGDTVTGELFF; CDR3 DNA: TGCAGCGTTGTAGGGGGGGACACAGTCACCGGGGAGCTGTTTTTT
D gene: TRBD2; J gene: TRBJ2-7; clone size: few; V gene: TRBV11-2; CDR3 protein: CASSSWGGSYEQYF; CDR3 DNA: TGTGCCAGCAGCTCCTGGGGCGGGAGCTACGAGCAGTACTTC
D gene: TRBD2; J gene: TRBJ2-1; clone size: few; V gene: TRBV3-1; CDR3 protein: CASSPLRTSGRNNEQFF; CDR3 DNA: TGTGCCAGCAGCCCCCTCCGGACTAGCGGGAGGAACAATGAGCAGTTCTTC
D gene: NA; J gene: TRBJ2-7; clone size: few; V gene: TRBV7-2; CDR3 protein: CASSLKASPSYEQYF; CDR3 DNA: TGTGCCAGCAGCTTAAAAGCGTCTCCCTCCTACGAGCAGTACTTC
D gene: NA; J gene: TRBJ1-6; clone size: NA; V gene: TRBV20-1; CDR3 protein: CSASGGGRSHSPLHF; CDR3 DNA: TGCAGTGCTAGCGGCGGAGGACGCTCCCATTCACCCCTCCACTTT
D gene: NA; J gene: TRBJ1-1; clone size: few; V gene: TRBV27; CDR3 protein: CASSLDSGGNEAFF; CDR3 DNA: TGTGCCAGCAGTTTAGACAGCGGGGGAAATGAAGCTTTCTTT
D gene: NA; J gene: TRBJ2-1; clone size: NA; V gene: TRBV29-1; CDR3 protein: CSVEDGGSPSYNEQFF; CDR3 DNA: TGCAGCGTTGAAGATGGAGGGAGTCCCTCCTACAATGAGCAGTTCTTC
D gene: NA; J gene: TRBJ2-7; clone size: few; V gene: TRBV27; CDR3 protein: CASSYRGAHEQYF; CDR3 DNA: TGTGCCAGCAGTTATAGGGGGGCCCACGAGCAGTACTTC
D gene: TRBD2; J gene: TRBJ2-7; clone size: NA; V gene: TRBV5-1; CDR3 protein: CASSIGTSGMFNEQYF; CDR3 DNA: TGCGCCAGCAGCATCGGGACTAGCGGGATGTTCAACGAGCAGTACTTC
D gene: TRBD1; J gene: TRBJ2-1; clone size: NA; V gene: TRBV6-4; CDR3 protein: CASSDRRQGCPTYNEQFF; CDR3 DNA: TGTGCCAGCAGTGACCGCCGACAGGGGTGCCCTACCTACAATGAGCAGTTCTTC
D gene: NA; J gene: TRBJ2-7; clone size: NA; V gene: TRBV12-3/TRBV12-4; CDR3 protein: CASSAQTGYEQYF; CDR3 DNA: TGTGCCAGCAGCGCCCAAACAGGGTACGAGCAGTACTTC
D gene: TRBD1; J gene: TRBJ2-5; clone size: few; V gene: TRBV5-1; CDR3 protein: CASRSSGQGAEETQYF; CDR3 DNA: TGCGCCAGCAGGTCATCTGGACAGGGGGCGGAGGAGACCCAGTACTTC
D gene: TRBD2; J gene: TRBJ2-7; clone size: NA; V gene: TRBV20-1; CDR3 protein: CSASGAGEGPYEQYF; CDR3 DNA: TGCAGTGCTAGCGGGGCGGGAGAGGGCCCCTACGAGCAGTACTTC
D gene: NA; J gene: TRBJ2-7; clone size: NA; V gene: TRBV7-9; CDR3 protein: CASSLVAATYNEQYF; CDR3 DNA: TGTGCCAGCAGCTTAGTTGCGGCTACTTACAATGAGCAGTACTTC
D gene: TRBD1; J gene: TRBJ1-1; clone size: NA; V gene: TRBV12-3/TRBV12-4; CDR3 protein: CASSNRGEVGTEAFF; CDR3 DNA: TGTGCCAGCAGTAACAGGGGAGAAGTGGGCACTGAAGCTTTCTTT
D gene: NA; J gene: TRBJ2-3; clone size: NA; V gene: TRBV7-3; CDR3 protein: CASSTGDLGDTQYF; CDR3 DNA: TGTGCCAGCAGCACCGGGGATTTGGGAGATACGCAGTATTTT
D gene: NA; J gene: TRBJ2-7; clone size: many; V gene: TRBV6-2/TRBV6-3; CDR3 protein: CASSYRRGMEYEQYF; CDR3 DNA: TGTGCCAGCAGTTACCGGCGCGGGATGGAATACGAGCAGTACTTC
D gene: NA; J gene: TRBJ1-4; clone size: NA; V gene: TRBV20-1; CDR3 protein: CSAHTGPWDEKLFF; CDR3 DNA: TGCAGTGCACACACCGGGCCGTGGGATGAAAAACTGTTTTTT
D gene: NA; J gene: TRBJ1-5; clone size: NA; V gene: TRBV10-3; CDR3 protein: CAIGETDSNQPQHF; CDR3 DNA: TGTGCCATCGGGGAGACAGATAGCAATCAGCCCCAGCATTTT